This TCR beta chain was sequenced during a study of shared clonotypes between healthy human individuals. With regard to this clone: Its target is unknown.

Whole-study results and caveats: Naive CD4 clonotypes were shared across a few donors at around 5.4%. Expectations were that clonotype sharing among donors would be affected by sequencing depth. Incompleteness in sorted-subset sequencing, despite large depth, was shown by rarefaction.

Germline values: CDR1 SEHNR, CDR2 FQNEAQ (reference sequence). Trimming cost V 3 bases and J 9 bases, with 12 bases left between them. The CDR3 spans 13 residues. Deep-level assay runs were performed. Method: immunoSEQ multiplex PCR; TCRdb's copy keeps in-frame clones and lacks some. This table holds 550,000 to 800,000 clones, around 91% found once. This chain connects TRBV7-9 to TRBJ1-3, with a possible D match to TRBD1 (5 bases). Source material: memory CD8+ T cells from PBMCs. Subset specified: CD45RO+ cells pooled with CCR7-negative TemRA cells. The origin of this receptor is a man between 18 and 35 years old in good health. Some clones in this sample may be carry-over from other donors' samples. The CDR3 sequence is CASSFSGTGTIYF. The CDR3 DNA follows: TGTGCCAGCAGCTTTTCCGGGACGGGCACCATATATTTT.